The subject of this entry is one TCR beta chain. This CDR3 region has 14 residues. Germline V gene sequence: CDR1 SGHKS, CDR2 YYEKEE (reference sequence). The ends were cut back, 3 bases at V and 4 bases at J, with 10 bases in the middle. This specimen comes from a study of blood T cell repertoires in COVID-19. The protocol was immunoSEQ multiplex PCR, while the TCRdb copy is restricted to in-frame clones and leaves out a portion. The table includes roughly 250,000 clones, roughly 91% detected once. The sample was peripheral blood. J is TRBJ1-4 and V is TRBV5-5; tentatively, D is TRBD1 (5 bases). This TCR derives from a man younger than 45 with COVID-19, enrolled during active disease. CDR3 sequence reads: CASSSGLNNEKLFF. The CDR3 bases are TGTGCCAGCAGCTCGGGACTTAATAATGAAAAACTGTTTTTT.